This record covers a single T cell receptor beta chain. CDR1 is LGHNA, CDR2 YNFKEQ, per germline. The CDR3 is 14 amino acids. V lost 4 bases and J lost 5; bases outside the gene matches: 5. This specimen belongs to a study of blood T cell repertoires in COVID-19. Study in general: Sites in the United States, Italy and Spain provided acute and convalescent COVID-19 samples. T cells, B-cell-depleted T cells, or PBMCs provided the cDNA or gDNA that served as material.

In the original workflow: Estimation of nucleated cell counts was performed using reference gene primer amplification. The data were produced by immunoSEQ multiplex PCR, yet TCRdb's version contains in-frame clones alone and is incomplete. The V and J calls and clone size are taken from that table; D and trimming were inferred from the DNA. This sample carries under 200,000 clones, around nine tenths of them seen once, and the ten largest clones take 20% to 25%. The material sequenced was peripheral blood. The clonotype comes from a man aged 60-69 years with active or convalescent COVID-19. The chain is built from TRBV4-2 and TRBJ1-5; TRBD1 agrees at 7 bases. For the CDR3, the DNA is TGTGCCAGCAGCCGGGACAGCGGGTATCAGCCCCAGCATTTT. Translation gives CASSRDSGYQPQHF.